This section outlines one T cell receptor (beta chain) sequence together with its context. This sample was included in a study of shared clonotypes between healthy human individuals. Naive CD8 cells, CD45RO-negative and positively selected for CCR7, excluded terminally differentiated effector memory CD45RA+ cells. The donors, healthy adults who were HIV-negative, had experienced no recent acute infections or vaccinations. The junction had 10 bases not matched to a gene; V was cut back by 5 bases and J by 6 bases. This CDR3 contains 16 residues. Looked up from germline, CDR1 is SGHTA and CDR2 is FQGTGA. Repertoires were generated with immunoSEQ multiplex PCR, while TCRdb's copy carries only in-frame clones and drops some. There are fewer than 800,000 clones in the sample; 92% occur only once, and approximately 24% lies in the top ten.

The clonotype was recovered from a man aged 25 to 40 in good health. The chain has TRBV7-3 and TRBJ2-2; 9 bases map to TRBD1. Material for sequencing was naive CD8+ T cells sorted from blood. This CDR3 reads CASSAWDREIPGELFF. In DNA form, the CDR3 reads TGTGCCAGCAGCGCATGGGACAGGGAAATTCCCGGGGAGCTGTTTTTT. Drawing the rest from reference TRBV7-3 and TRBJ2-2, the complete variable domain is GAGVSQTPSNKVTEKGKYVELRCDPISGHTALYWYRQSLGQGPEFLIYFQGTGAADDSGLPNDRFFAVRPEGSVSTLKIQRTERGDSAVYLCASSAWDREIPGELFFGEGSRLTVL.